One sample yielded the 6 T cell receptor beta chains listed below, sequenced in a study of memory CD4+ T cells and cytomegalovirus serostatus. Single viable CD3+CD4+CD8-CD45RO+ cells were sorted as the memory CD4+ T cells. The assay was immunoSEQ multiplex PCR, and TCRdb's table has in-frame clones only and misses some. The profile shows about 43,000 clones, around four fifths of them singletons. The sequencing sample was made of memory CD4+ T cells from blood. All receptors come from an adult in good health and CMV-seronegative.

This chain uses TRBV6-1 with TRBJ1-1; 7 nucleotides match TRBD1. Looked up from germline, CDR1 is MNHNS and CDR2 is SASEGT. V shed 11 bases, J shed 3 bases, and the junction held 12 bases outside the gene matches. The CDR3 loop spans 14 amino acids. DNA of the CDR3: TGTGCCGGTCAGACAGGGCTTTTGGACACTGAAGCTTTCTTT. Its translation: CAGQTGLLDTEAFF.

V and J are TRBV7-2 and TRBJ1-3; TRBD1 aligns across 7 bases. The CDR3 contains 17 residues. V trimming: 0 bases; J trimming: 2 bases; junction bases outside the gene matches: 7. From germline, CDR1 is SGHTA and CDR2 FQGNSA. CDR3 DNA sequence: TGTGCCAGCAGCTTAGCAGCAGGGGGTACGACTGGAAACACCATATATTTT. Its translation: CASSLAAGGTTGNTIYF.

This chain links TRBV15 with TRBJ1-5; D gene unclear. The CDR3 is made up of 14 amino acids. Per germline, CDR1 LNHNV and CDR2 YYDKDF (reference sequence). V was pared by 1 base and J by 4 bases, with 8 bases between. In DNA, the CDR3 is TGTGCCACCAGCAGAGGGGAGCGGAATCAGCCCCAGCATTTT. This translates into CATSRGERNQPQHF.

J is TRBJ2-3 and V is TRBV7-2; 11 positions agree with TRBD2. The trim removed 1 base at V and 6 bases at J, leaving 6 bases unmatched. Germline values: CDR1 SGHTA, CDR2 FQGNSA. There are 16 residues in the CDR3. CDR3 sequence (DNA): TGTGCCAGCAGCTTAGTTAGCGGGGGGGCCTGGGATACGCAGTATTTT. Translation: CASSLVSGGAWDTQYF.

V is TRBV19 and J is TRBJ2-3; 9 nucleotides agree with TRBD1. Germline trimming cut 5 bases from V and 3 bases from J; bases unmatched to any gene: 3. Looked up from germline, CDR1 is LNHDA and CDR2 is SQIVND (reference sequence). This CDR3 region has 14 residues. This CDR3 is CASSFGTGTDTQYF. Here the CDR3 DNA reads TGTGCCAGTAGTTTTGGGACAGGGACAGATACGCAGTATTTT.

As DNA, the CDR3 is TGTGCCAGCAGTCGTTCGGGCACGAACACCGGGGAGCTGTTTTTT. Translating gives CASSRSGTNTGELFF. This chain connects TRBV6-5 to TRBJ2-2; D is ambiguous. This CDR3 comprises 15 residues. Between the trimmed V and J ends, which lost 5 bases and 0 bases, there was a span of 10 bases. Germline V CDR1 and CDR2: MNHEY, SVGAGI.